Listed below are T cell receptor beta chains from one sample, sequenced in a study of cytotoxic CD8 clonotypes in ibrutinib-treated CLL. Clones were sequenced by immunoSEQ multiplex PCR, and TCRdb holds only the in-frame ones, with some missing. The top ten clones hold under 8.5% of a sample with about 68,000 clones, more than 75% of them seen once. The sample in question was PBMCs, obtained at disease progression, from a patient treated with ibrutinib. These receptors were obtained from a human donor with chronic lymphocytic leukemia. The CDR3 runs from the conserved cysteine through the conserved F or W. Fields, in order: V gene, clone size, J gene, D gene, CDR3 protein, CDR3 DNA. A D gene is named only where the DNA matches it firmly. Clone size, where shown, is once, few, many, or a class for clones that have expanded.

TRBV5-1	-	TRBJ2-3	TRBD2	CASSTRLAGVTDTQYF	TGCGCCAGCAGCACACGACTAGCGGGAGTCACAGATACGCAGTATTTT
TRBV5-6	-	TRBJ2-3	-	CASSFVRGTDTQYF	TGTGCCAGCAGCTTCGTCAGGGGTACAGATACGCAGTATTTT
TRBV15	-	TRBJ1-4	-	CATSRRANEKLFF	TGTGCCACCAGCAGGAGGGCTAATGAAAAACTGTTTTTT
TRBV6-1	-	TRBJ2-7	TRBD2	CASSDLRGGEQYF	TGTGCCAGCAGTGACCTCCGGGGGGGGGAGCAGTACTTC
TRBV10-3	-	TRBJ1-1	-	CAISDGALNTEAFF	TGTGCCATCAGTGACGGGGCTCTGAACACTGAAGCTTTCTTT
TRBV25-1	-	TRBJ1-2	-	CASSESGQGISYGYTF	TGTGCCAGCAGTGAATCAGGGCAGGGAATTTCCTATGGCTACACCTTC
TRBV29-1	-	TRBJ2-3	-	CSVAGPGSTDTQYF	TGCAGCGTCGCTGGGCCGGGGAGCACAGATACGCAGTATTTT
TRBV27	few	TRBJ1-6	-	CASSLDGRLNSPLHF	TGTGCCAGCAGTTTAGACGGACGGCTTAATTCACCCCTCCACTTT
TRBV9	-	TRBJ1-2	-	CASSVGTDGYTF	TGTGCCAGCAGCGTAGGGACAGATGGCTACACCTTC
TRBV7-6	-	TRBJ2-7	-	CASSLGGSLYEQYF	TGTGCCAGCAGCTTAGGAGGTAGTCTCTACGAGCAGTACTTC
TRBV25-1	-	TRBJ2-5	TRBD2	CARAGTSGRRCQETQYF	TGTGCCAGAGCGGGGACTAGCGGGAGAAGGTGCCAAGAGACCCAGTACTTC
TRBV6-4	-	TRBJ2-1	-	CASSDHPYNEQFF	TGTGCCAGCAGTGATCACCCCTACAATGAGCAGTTCTTC
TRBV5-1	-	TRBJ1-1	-	CASSRYSMNTEAFF	TGCGCCAGCAGCCGATACAGCATGAACACTGAAGCTTTCTTT
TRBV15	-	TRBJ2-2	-	CATSEASGLNTGELFF	TGTGCCACCAGCGAGGCGAGCGGGCTTAACACCGGGGAGCTGTTTTTT
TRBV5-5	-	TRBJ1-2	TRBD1	CASTTTGEGRGYTF	TGTGCCAGCACCACGACAGGGGAAGGGAGGGGCTACACCTTC
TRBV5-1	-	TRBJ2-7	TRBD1	CASSVQGNLDEQYF	TGCGCCAGCAGCGTACAGGGGAACCTGGACGAGCAGTACTTC
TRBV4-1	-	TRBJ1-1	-	CASRRERGNTEAFF	TGCGCCAGCAGAAGAGAAAGGGGGAACACTGAAGCTTTCTTT
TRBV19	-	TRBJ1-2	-	CASGQFVGYTF	TGTGCCAGCGGACAGTTCGTGGGCTACACCTTC
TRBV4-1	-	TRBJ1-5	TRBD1	CASSQDDRVSQPQHF	TGCGCCAGCAGCCAAGATGACAGGGTGAGTCAGCCCCAGCATTTT
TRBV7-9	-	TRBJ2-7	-	CASSLRGYEQYF	TGTGCCAGCAGCTTACGAGGCTACGAGCAGTACTTC
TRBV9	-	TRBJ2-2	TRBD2	CASSVSPQREVFGGELFF	TGTGCCAGCAGCGTAAGCCCCCAGCGGGAGGTGTTCGGCGGGGAGCTGTTTTTT
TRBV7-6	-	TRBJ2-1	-	CASSLVQGYNEQFF	TGTGCCAGCAGCCTAGTCCAGGGATACAATGAGCAGTTCTTC
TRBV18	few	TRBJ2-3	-	CASSPPMGADTQYF	TGTGCCAGCTCACCACCGATGGGGGCGGATACGCAGTATTTT
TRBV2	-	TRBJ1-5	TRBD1	CASRSQGGGQPQHF	TGTGCCAGCAGGTCTCAGGGGGGAGGTCAGCCCCAGCATTTT
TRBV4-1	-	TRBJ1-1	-	CASSHPRAHEAFF	TGCGCCAGCAGCCACCCCCGGGCCCATGAAGCTTTCTTT
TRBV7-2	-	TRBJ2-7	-	CASSLRDTSYEQYF	TGTGCCAGCAGCTTAAGGGACACCTCCTACGAGCAGTACTTC
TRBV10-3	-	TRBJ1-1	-	CAISPTEMNTEAFF	TGTGCCATCAGTCCGACTGAGATGAACACTGAAGCTTTCTTT
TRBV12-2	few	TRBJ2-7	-	CASRLAHTGGEQYF	TGTGCAAGTCGCTTAGCCCATACCGGGGGCGAGCAGTACTTC
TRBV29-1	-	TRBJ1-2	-	CSVDLNRLGYTF	TGCAGCGTCGACCTAAACAGGCTGGGCTACACCTTC
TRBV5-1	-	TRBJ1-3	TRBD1	CASSPTPGGENTIYF	TGCGCCAGCAGCCCGACCCCAGGGGGCGAAAACACCATATATTTT
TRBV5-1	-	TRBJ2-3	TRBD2	CASSLGAGRTDTQYF	TGCGCCAGCAGCTTGGGGGCCGGGAGGACAGATACGCAGTATTTT
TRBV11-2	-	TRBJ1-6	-	CASSRNSPLHF	TGTGCCAGCAGTAGAAATTCACCCCTCCACTTT
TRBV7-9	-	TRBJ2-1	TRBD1	CASSPWTGPVYNEQFF	TGTGCCAGCAGCCCATGGACAGGGCCTGTCTACAATGAGCAGTTCTTC
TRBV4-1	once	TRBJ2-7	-	CASSQFRLVTEQYF	TGCGCCAGCAGCCAATTTCGACTAGTCACCGAGCAGTACTTC
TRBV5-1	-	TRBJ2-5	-	CASSIRQIETQYF	TGCGCCAGCAGCATAAGACAGATAGAGACCCAGTACTTC
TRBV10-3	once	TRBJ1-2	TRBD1	CAIKPGTGANYGYTF	TGTGCCATCAAGCCCGGGACAGGGGCTAACTATGGCTACACCTTC